At least ten counts were recorded for the clone carrying this TCR beta chain. Its cognate antigen is unknown. This sample is part of a study of molecular identifiers for immune sequencing clone quantification. Study outcomes and limitations: Clones carrying above 20 RNA copies accounted for over 98% of effector molecules, under 1% in naive cells. In cases of identical TCR molecules sharing a barcode, highly expanded clone sizes could be underestimated.

The use of previously described methods and listed TCR primers produced the bulk TCR libraries. Each CDR3 protein gets one entry after TCRdb re-called the PCR reads with MiXCR. The sample contains fewer than 350,000 distinct CDR3 sequences, over 20% of which appear only once. The ends were cut back, 0 bases at V and 4 bases at J, with 12 bases in the middle. The CDR3 spans 15 residues. The V gene's germline CDR1 is MGHRA and CDR2 YSYEKL. The receptor was isolated from a human donor in good health. Some libraries in this study had Jurkat cell RNA spiked in. J is TRBJ1-2 and V is TRBV4-1; perhaps TRBD1 as D (5 bases). Sequencing was done on a sample of naive CD8+ T cells from blood, with Jurkat cell RNA spiked in. Subset given: FACS-sorted CD8+CD4-CCR7+CD45RA+ naive T cells. The CDR3 DNA follows: TGCGCCAGCAGCCAAGATAGTGGAGGGGTCTATGGCTACACCTTC. Its translation is CASSQDSGGVYGYTF.